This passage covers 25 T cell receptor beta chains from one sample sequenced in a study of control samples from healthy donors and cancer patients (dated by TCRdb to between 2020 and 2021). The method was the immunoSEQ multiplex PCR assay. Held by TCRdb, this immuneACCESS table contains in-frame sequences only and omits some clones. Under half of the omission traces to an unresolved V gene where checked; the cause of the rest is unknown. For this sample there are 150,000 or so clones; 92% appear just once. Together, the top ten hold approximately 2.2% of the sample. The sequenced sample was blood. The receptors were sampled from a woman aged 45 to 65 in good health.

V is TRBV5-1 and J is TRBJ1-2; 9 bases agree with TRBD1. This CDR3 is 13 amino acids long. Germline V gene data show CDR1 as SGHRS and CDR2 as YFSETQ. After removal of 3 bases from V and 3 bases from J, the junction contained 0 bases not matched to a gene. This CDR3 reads CASSWDRDYGYTF. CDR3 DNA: TGCGCCAGCAGCTGGGACAGGGACTATGGCTACACCTTC.

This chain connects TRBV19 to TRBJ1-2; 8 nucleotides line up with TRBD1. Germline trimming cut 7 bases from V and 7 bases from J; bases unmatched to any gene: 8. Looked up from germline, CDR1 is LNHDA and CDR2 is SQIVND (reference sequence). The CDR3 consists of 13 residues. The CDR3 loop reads CASIGTGPFGYTF. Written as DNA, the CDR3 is TGTGCCAGTATTGGGACAGGCCCGTTTGGCTACACCTTC.

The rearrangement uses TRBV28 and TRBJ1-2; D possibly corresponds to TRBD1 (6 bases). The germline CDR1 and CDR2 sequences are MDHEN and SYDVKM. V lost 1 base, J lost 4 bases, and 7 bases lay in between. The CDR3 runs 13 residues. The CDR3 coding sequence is TGTGCCAGCAGTTTATCAGGGGTCTATGGCTACACCTTC. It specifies CASSLSGVYGYTF.

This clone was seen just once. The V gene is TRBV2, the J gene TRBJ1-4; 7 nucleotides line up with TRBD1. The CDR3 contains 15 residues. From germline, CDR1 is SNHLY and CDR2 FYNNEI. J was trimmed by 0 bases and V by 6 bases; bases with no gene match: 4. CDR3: CASSPGTATNEKLFF. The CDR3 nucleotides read TGTGCCAGCAGCCCCGGGACAGCAACTAATGAAAAACTGTTTTTT.

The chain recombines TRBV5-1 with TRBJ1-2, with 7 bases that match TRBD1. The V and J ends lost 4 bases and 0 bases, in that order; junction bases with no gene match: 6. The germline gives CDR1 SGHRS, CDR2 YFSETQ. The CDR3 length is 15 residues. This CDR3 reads CASSPGDRANYGYTF. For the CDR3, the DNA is TGCGCCAGCAGCCCGGGGGACAGAGCTAACTATGGCTACACCTTC.

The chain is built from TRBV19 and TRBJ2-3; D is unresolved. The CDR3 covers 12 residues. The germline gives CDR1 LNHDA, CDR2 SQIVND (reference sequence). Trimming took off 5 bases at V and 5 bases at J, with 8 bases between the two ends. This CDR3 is CASSLWGDTQYF. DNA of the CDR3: TGTGCCAGTAGTCTATGGGGAGATACGCAGTATTTT.

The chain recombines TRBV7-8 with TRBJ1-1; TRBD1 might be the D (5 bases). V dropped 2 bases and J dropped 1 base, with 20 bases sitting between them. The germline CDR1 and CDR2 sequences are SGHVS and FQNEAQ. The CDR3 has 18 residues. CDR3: CASSLIFGALGGNTEAFF. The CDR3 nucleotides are TGTGCCAGCAGCTTAATATTTGGGGCACTCGGGGGGAACACTGAAGCTTTCTTT.

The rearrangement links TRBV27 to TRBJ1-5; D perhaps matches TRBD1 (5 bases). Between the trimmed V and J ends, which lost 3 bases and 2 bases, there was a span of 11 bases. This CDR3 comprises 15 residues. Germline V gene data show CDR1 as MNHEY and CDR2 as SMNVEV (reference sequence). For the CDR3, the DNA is TGTGCCAGCAGTTTTACAGGAACTGGCAATCAGCCCCAGCATTTT. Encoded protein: CASSFTGTGNQPQHF.

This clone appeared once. This chain's CDR3 is CASSLSQGAWTEAFF. DNA for the CDR3: TGTGCCAGCAGTTTAAGTCAGGGGGCCTGGACTGAAGCTTTCTTT. The gene calls are TRBV27 and TRBJ1-1, with 8 nucleotides matching TRBD1. Looked up from germline, CDR1 is MNHEY and CDR2 is SMNVEV (reference sequence). CDR3 length: 15 residues. Trimming at V came to 2 bases and at J to 5 bases, leaving 7 bases not matched to a gene.

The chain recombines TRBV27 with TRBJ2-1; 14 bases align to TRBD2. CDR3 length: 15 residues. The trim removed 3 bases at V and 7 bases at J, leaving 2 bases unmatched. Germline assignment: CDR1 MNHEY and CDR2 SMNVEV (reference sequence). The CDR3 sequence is CASSLTSGGANEQFF. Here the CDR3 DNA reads TGTGCCAGCAGTTTGACTAGCGGGGGGGCAAATGAGCAGTTCTTC.

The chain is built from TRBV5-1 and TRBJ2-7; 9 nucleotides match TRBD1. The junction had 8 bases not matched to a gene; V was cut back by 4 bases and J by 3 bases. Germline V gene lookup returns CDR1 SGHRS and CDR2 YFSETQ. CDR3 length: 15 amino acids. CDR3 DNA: TGCGCCAGCAGCCAAGGACAGGGGAGGAGCTACGAGCAGTACTTC. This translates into CASSQGQGRSYEQYF.

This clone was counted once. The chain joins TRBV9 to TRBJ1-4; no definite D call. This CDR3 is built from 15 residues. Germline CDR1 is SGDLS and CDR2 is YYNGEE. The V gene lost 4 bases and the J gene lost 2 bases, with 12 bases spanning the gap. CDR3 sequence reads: CASSHSDLTNEKLFF. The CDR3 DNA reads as TGTGCCAGCAGCCATTCGGACCTTACTAATGAAAAACTGTTTTTT.

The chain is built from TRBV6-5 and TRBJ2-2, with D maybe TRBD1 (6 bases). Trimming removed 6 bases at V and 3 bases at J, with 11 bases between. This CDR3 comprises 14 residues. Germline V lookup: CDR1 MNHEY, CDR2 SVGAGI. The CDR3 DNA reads TGTGCCAGCAGACCAGGGGCGGACACCGGGGAGCTGTTTTTT. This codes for CASRPGADTGELFF.

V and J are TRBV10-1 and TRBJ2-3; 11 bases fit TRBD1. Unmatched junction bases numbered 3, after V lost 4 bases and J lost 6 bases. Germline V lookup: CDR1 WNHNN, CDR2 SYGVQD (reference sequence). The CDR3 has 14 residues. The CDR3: CASSGTGGLDTQYF. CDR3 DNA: TGCGCCAGCAGTGGGACAGGGGGCTTGGATACGCAGTATTTT.

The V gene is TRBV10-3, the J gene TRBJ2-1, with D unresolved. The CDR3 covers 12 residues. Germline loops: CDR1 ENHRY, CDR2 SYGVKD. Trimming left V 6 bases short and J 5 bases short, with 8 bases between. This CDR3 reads CAISANNNEQFF. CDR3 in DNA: TGTGCCATCAGCGCAAACAACAATGAGCAGTTCTTC.

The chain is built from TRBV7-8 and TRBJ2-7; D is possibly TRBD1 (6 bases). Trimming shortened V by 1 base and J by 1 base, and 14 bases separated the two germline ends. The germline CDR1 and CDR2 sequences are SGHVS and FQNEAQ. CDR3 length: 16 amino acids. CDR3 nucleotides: TGTGCCAGCAGCTTAGGGGCTGGCAGGGGTTCCTACGAGCAGTACTTC. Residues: CASSLGAGRGSYEQYF.

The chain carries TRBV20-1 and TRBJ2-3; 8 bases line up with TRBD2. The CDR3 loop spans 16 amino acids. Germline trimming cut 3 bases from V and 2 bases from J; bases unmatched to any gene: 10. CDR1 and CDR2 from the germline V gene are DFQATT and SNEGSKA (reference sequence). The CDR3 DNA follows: TGCAGTGCTAGTGGTGGTAGCGGGGCGATCACAGATACGCAGTATTTT. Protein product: CSASGGSGAITDTQYF.

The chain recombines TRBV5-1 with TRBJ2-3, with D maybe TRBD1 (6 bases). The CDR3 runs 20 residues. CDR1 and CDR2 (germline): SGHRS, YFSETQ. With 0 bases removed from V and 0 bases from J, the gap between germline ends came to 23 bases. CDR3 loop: CASSLATGMGVSSSTDTQYF. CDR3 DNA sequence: TGCGCCAGCAGCTTGGCCACAGGGATGGGAGTTAGTTCTAGCACAGATACGCAGTATTTT. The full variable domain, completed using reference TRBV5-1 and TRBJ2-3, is KAGVTQTPRYLIKTRGQQVTLSCSPISGHRSVSWYQQTPGQGLQFLFEYFSETQRNKGNFPGRFSGRQFSNSRSEMNVSTLELGDSALYLCASSLATGMGVSSSTDTQYFGPGTRLTVL.

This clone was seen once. The CDR3 region is CASSAGGKNEKLFF. The CDR3 coding sequence is TGTGCCAGCAGCGCGGGGGGGAAGAATGAAAAACTGTTTTTT. This chain links TRBV28 with TRBJ1-4; possibly TRBD1 for D (5 bases). This CDR3 region has 14 residues. Germline V gene lookup returns CDR1 MDHEN and CDR2 SYDVKM. The V end lost 6 bases, the J end lost 5 bases, and 13 bases lay between the germline ends.

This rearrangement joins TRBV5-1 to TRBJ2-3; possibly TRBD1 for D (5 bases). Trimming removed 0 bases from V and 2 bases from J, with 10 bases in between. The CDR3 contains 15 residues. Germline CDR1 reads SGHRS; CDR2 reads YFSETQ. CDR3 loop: CASSLALGATDTQYF. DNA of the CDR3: TGCGCCAGCAGCTTGGCATTAGGGGCCACAGATACGCAGTATTTT.

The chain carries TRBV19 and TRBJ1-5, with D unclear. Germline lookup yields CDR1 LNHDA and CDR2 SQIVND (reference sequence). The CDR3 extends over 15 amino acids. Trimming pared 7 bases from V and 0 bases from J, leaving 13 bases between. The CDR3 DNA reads TGTGCCAGTACCGAGGAGAACTTTAGCAATCAGCCCCAGCATTTT. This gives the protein CASTEENFSNQPQHF.

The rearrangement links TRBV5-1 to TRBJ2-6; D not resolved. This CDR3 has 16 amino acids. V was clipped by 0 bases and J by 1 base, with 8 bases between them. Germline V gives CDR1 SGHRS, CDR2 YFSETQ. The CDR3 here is CASSLESPSGANVLTF. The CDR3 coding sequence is TGCGCCAGCAGCTTGGAAAGCCCTTCTGGGGCCAACGTCCTGACTTTC.

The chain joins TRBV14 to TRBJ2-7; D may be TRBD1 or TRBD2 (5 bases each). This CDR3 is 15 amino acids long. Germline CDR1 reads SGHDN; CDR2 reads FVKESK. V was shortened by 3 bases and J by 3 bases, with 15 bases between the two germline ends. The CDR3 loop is CASSQGRLPIYEQYF. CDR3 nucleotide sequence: TGTGCCAGCAGCCAGGGACGGCTTCCCATCTACGAGCAGTACTTC.

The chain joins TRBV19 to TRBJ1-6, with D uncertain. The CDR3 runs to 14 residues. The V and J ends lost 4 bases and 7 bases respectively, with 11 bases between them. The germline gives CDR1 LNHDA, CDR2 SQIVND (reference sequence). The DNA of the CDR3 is TGTGCCAGTAGTACCCAACTTCAAAATTCACCCCTCCACTTT. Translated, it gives CASSTQLQNSPLHF.

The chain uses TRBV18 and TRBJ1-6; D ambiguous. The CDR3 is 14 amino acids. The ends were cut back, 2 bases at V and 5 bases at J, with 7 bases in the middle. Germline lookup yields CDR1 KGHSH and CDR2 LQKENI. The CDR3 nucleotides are TGTGCCAGCTCACCAGGTTCCAATAATTCACCCCTCCACTTT. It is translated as CASSPGSNNSPLHF.